The TCR beta chain under discussion was sequenced for a study of T-cell memory formation after mild COVID-19. Study context: TCR clustering was largely donor specific.

The germline V gene encodes CDR1 LNHNV and CDR2 YYDKDF (reference sequence). The length of the CDR3 is 16 residues. Trimming shortened V by 4 bases and J by 0 bases, and 15 bases separated the two germline ends. Study results and caveats: Pre-infection memory showed some responding clones, and this suggested that cross-reactive memory joined. CM and EM subsets held most contracting CD4+ clones; EMRA held CD8+ ones.

In the case of this clonotype: Its antigen is currently unknown.

Using constant-segment primers, 5'RACE produced TCR alpha and TCR beta cDNA libraries carrying sample barcodes and UMIs. A single record per CDR3 protein comes from TCRdb applying MiXCR to the 5' RACE reads. The sample consists of fewer than 450,000 distinct CDR3 sequences, around 21% of them appearing once. The V call is TRBV15, the J call TRBJ1-1; the D is unclear. The sequencing sample was made of PBMCs or a T cell subset sorted from them (not recorded which). This receptor was identified in an adult woman who had mild COVID-19 (a few samples of this study predate the infection). Cell type and time point are not known. CDR3 protein: CATSKGRILMNTEAFF. CDR3 bases: TGTGCCACCAGCAAGGGCAGGATCTTGATGAACACTGAAGCTTTCTTT.